This T cell receptor beta chain was observed in a study of beta chain features in type 1 diabetes. General study points: The study notes PCR might favor shorter templates equally in patients and controls. The naive, central memory and Treg TCRB repertoires of patients appeared to be more similar to one another than those of healthy donors.

This clone was counted only a few times. Its antigen is unidentified. Per the germline V gene, CDR1 is LGHNT and CDR2 is FRNRAP. The CDR3 extends over 12 amino acids. V shed 0 bases and J 14 bases; nucleotides not matched to a gene: 3. Every bit of the isolated RNA underwent reverse transcription, so sequencing read expressed TCRB transcripts. This table comes from immunoSEQ multiplex PCR, and its TCRdb copy is limited to in-frame clones, with some not included. The repertoire holds about 410,000 clones, with around 13% as singletons. The TCR sequence derives from a man under 40 in good health. The sample was naive CD4+ T cells from blood. The rearrangement links TRBV12-5 to TRBJ2-1, with 8 bases matching TRBD2. The CDR3 sequence: CASGLVGRAEFF. For the CDR3, the DNA is TGTGCTAGTGGTTTGGTCGGGAGGGCAGAGTTCTTC.